The clone carrying this T cell receptor beta chain showed up just a few times. The antigen is undetermined. The data originate from a study of OX40 agonist ivuxolimab in advanced cancers. Looking at the study overall: Enrolled patients in dose escalation had cancers that were hepatocellular carcinoma, melanoma, renal cell or head and neck cancer. Among those treated, three patients had partial responses, one with hepatocellular carcinoma and two with cutaneous melanoma.

The CDR3 runs 14 residues. Germline V gene lookup returns CDR1 MNHEY and CDR2 SMNVEV (reference sequence). V lost 0 bases and J lost 1, with 6 bases in between. Sequencing used immunoSEQ multiplex PCR; TCRdb keeps in-frame clones, though not all of them. Of 15,000 to 20,000 clones in the sample, more than 70% are singletons; the top ten hold over 9.5%. Study-wide findings and caveats: Which antigen the expanded peripheral T cells recognized is unknown. Part of the nonresponder group also had normalized T-cell clonal expansion that was low.

Sequenced here: CD4+ or CD8+ T cells sorted from blood, sampled in a trial of the OX40 agonist ivuxolimab. V usage is TRBV27 and J usage is TRBJ1-1; D not resolved. This TCR was recovered from an adult with an advanced solid tumor such as melanoma, head and neck, liver or kidney cancer. The CDR3 region is CASSLSSGNTEAFF. CDR3 sequence (DNA): TGTGCCAGCAGTTTATCGTCGGGGAACACTGAAGCTTTCTTT.